The rows below give T cell receptor beta chains drawn from one sample of a study of regulatory T cells in long-lasting Graves disease. Via MiXCR, TCRdb re-called the multiplex PCR reads, giving one row per CDR3 protein. The repertoire includes about 500,000 distinct CDR3 sequences, roughly 17% of them detected once, and 10% to 15% sits in the top ten. The data also belong to a second study, concerning T cells in Graves' hyperthyroidism and ophthalmopathy.

The sample here was peripheral blood mononuclear cells (PBMCs), taken at new diagnosis, from a patient treated with antithyroid drugs. Receptors originate from a man in his forties with Graves disease. The CDR3 runs from the conserved cysteine through the conserved F or W. D genes are given only for firm matches. The listing skips clone size in some rows; elsewhere it reads once, few, many or a size class.

J gene	V gene	clone size	D gene	CDR3 protein	CDR3 DNA
TRBJ2-1	TRBV7-9	many	TRBD2	CASSFLTSGIDNEQFF	TGTGCCAGCAGCTTCCTGACTAGCGGGATCGACAATGAGCAGTTCTTC
TRBJ2-7	TRBV20-1	many	TRBD2	CSALLGLAAPYEQYF	TGCAGTGCTCTTCTTGGACTAGCGGCCCCCTACGAGCAGTACTTC
TRBJ2-1	TRBV5-1	-	TRBD2	CASSSVASGHNEQFF	TGCGCCAGCAGCTCCGTAGCTAGCGGACACAATGAGCAGTTCTTC
TRBJ2-1	TRBV20-1	many	-	CSALKILGDFEQFF	TGCAGTGCCCTTAAGATCCTGGGGGATTTTGAGCAGTTCTTC
TRBJ2-7	TRBV7-9	-	-	CASSNGGQPNTYEQYF	TGTGCCAGCAGCAACGGGGGACAGCCAAACACCTACGAGCAGTACTTC
TRBJ2-5	TRBV7-9	-	-	CASSHPRTVGARETQYF	TGTGCCAGCAGCCACCCCCGGACAGTGGGGGCACGAGAGACCCAGTACTTC
TRBJ2-7	TRBV7-9	many	TRBD1	CASSLEDRGIEQYF	TGTGCCAGCAGCTTAGAGGACAGGGGTATCGAGCAGTACTTC
TRBJ2-7	TRBV9	-	TRBD1	CASSPGGTAYYEQYF	TGTGCCAGCAGCCCTGGTGGGACAGCCTACTACGAGCAGTACTTC
TRBJ2-7	TRBV9	many	TRBD1	CASSVGQGSVYEQYF	TGTGCCAGCAGCGTTGGACAGGGTAGTGTCTACGAGCAGTACTTC
TRBJ1-2	TRBV28	many	TRBD1	CASSPGGQGIKRSYGYTF	TGTGCCAGCAGTCCAGGAGGACAGGGGATTAAGCGGTCGTATGGCTACACCTTC
TRBJ2-5	TRBV24-1	many	TRBD1	CATSDIRRGRWQETQYF	TGTGCCACCAGTGATATACGAAGGGGGCGATGGCAAGAGACCCAGTACTTC
TRBJ2-5	TRBV28	few	-	CASSLSVPTGYLETQYF	TGTGCCAGCAGTTTATCTGTCCCGACGGGCTATTTGGAGACCCAGTACTTC
TRBJ2-7	TRBV30	many	TRBD1	CAWGGQGAYEQYF	TGTGCCTGGGGAGGACAGGGTGCCTACGAGCAGTACTTC
TRBJ2-2	TRBV29-1	many	TRBD1	CSVKTGGESTGELFF	TGCAGCGTTAAAACAGGGGGCGAGTCCACCGGGGAGCTGTTTTTT
TRBJ2-1	TRBV12-3/TRBV12-4	few	-	CASSFLKLYNEQFF	TGTGCCAGCAGTTTCCTCAAACTCTACAATGAGCAGTTCTTC
TRBJ1-2	TRBV7-9	few	-	CASSLDTTNYGYTF	TGTGCCAGCAGCTTAGACACGACTAACTATGGCTACACCTTC
TRBJ2-5	TRBV28	many	-	CASSFPTVYQETQYF	TGTGCCAGCAGTTTCCCGACAGTGTACCAAGAGACCCAGTACTTC
TRBJ2-3	TRBV7-8	many	TRBD2	CASSLPTSGRPTDTQYF	TGTGCCAGCAGCTTACCGACTAGCGGGAGGCCCACAGATACGCAGTATTTT
TRBJ2-3	TRBV11-2	many	TRBD1	CASSPQDRRADTQYF	TGTGCCAGCAGCCCTCAGGACAGGCGGGCGGATACGCAGTATTTT
TRBJ1-1	TRBV11-2	many	-	CASSLGGGLNTEAFF	TGTGCCAGCAGCTTAGGGGGTGGACTAAACACTGAAGCTTTCTTT
TRBJ1-1	TRBV27	many	-	CASTSLGWGTEAFF	TGTGCCAGCACCTCGCTGGGGTGGGGCACTGAAGCTTTCTTT
TRBJ2-3	TRBV20-1	many	TRBD2	CSARTTSGSPTDTQYF	TGCAGTGCTAGAACCACTAGCGGGAGTCCCACAGATACGCAGTATTTT
TRBJ1-6	TRBV7-8	many	-	CASSATGSKALHF	TGTGCCAGCAGCGCGACTGGTAGTAAGGCCCTCCACTTT
TRBJ2-1	TRBV9	-	TRBD2	CASTNGGVSYNEQFF	TGTGCCAGCACAAACGGGGGGGTCTCCTACAATGAGCAGTTCTTC
TRBJ2-6	TRBV6-1	-	-	CASSEYSGLISGANVLTF	TGTGCCAGCAGTGAATACTCAGGGTTGATCTCTGGGGCCAACGTCCTGACTTTC
TRBJ2-3	TRBV12-3/TRBV12-4	few	TRBD2	CASSFLLAGTSDTQYF	TGTGCCAGCAGTTTCTTATTAGCGGGAACCTCAGATACGCAGTATTTT
TRBJ1-5	TRBV2	many	-	CASRWGNQPQHF	TGTGCCAGCAGGTGGGGGAATCAGCCCCAGCATTTT
TRBJ2-7	TRBV25-1	-	-	CASSELEGGYNEQYF	TGTGCCAGCAGTGAACTGGAGGGGGGGTACAATGAGCAGTACTTC
TRBJ1-5	TRBV12-5	many	TRBD1	CASGQDRAEQPQHF	TGTGCTAGTGGTCAAGACAGGGCGGAGCAGCCCCAGCATTTT
TRBJ1-2	TRBV9	-	-	CASTLSLDYGYTF	TGTGCCAGCACCCTTTCCCTGGACTATGGCTACACCTTC
TRBJ2-3	TRBV2	-	-	CASSEEGSGPDTQYF	TGTGCCAGCAGTGAAGAGGGTAGCGGACCTGATACGCAGTATTTT
TRBJ2-2	TRBV4-3	-	TRBD1	CASSLGQEYGELFF	TGCGCCAGCAGCCTGGGACAGGAGTACGGGGAGCTGTTTTTT
TRBJ2-1	TRBV20-1	-	TRBD2	CSATSLAGSYNEQFF	TGCAGTGCTACGAGTCTAGCGGGAAGCTACAATGAGCAGTTCTTC
TRBJ2-7	TRBV28	few	-	CASCEALEQYF	TGTGCCAGTTGCGAAGCTCTGGAGCAGTACTTC
TRBJ2-7	TRBV28	many	-	CASIGRNYEQYF	TGTGCCAGCATTGGCAGAAACTACGAGCAGTACTTC
TRBJ2-7	TRBV19	many	-	CASSIGSGATYEQYF	TGTGCCAGTAGTATTGGTTCGGGGGCCACCTACGAGCAGTACTTC
TRBJ2-1	TRBV4-1	many	TRBD2	CASSQDGAGAGNEQFF	TGCGCCAGCAGCCAGGACGGGGCGGGAGCGGGCAATGAGCAGTTCTTC
TRBJ2-1	TRBV5-1	many	TRBD1	CASSSFLDRVNQYNEQFF	TGCGCCAGCAGCTCCTTCCTTGACAGGGTCAATCAATACAATGAGCAGTTCTTC
TRBJ1-4	TRBV6-1	few	-	CASSDLNEKLFF	TGTGCCAGCAGTGACCTTAATGAAAAACTGTTTTTT
TRBJ2-1	TRBV10-3	many	TRBD2	CALGLENNEQFF	TGTGCCCTCGGACTAGAAAATAATGAGCAGTTCTTC
TRBJ1-1	TRBV20-1	many	-	CSATRWTEAFF	TGCAGTGCTACGCGATGGACTGAAGCTTTCTTT